This TCR beta chain stems from a study of a mutant IDH1 vaccine in newly diagnosed glioma. For the study at large: Sex among treated patients split about 62% male, roughly 40% female; mean age was around 40 years. The earlier regimen, radiotherapy, temozolomide, or both, was most often both.

Points from the study as a whole: Seemingly, top peripheral T cell clonotype changes bore no relation to pseudoprogression. Across multiple MHC alleles, 93.3% of patients had vaccine-induced responses.

Data came from immunoSEQ multiplex PCR; TCRdb stores just in-frame clones and leaves some out. In the table there are about 92,000 clones, around 80% of which are singletons. Time point denoted: baseline, week 1 (first vaccination visit). Treatment in this sample: pre-vaccination baseline after standard-of-care therapy. Note on this clone: Its antigen remains unidentified.

Trimming removed 5 bases at V and 2 bases at J, with 4 bases between. Germline CDR1 SGHTA, CDR2 FQGNSA. This CDR3 is built from 12 residues. This clonotype was obtained from a man aged 40-50 years with glioma. Sequencing was performed on PBMCs, taken from a glioma patient treated with radiotherapy, temozolomide or both. V gene TRBV7-2 combines with J gene TRBJ1-3, with D unclear. CDR3 sequence reads: CASSPPGNTIYF. DNA of the CDR3: TGTGCCAGCAGCCCCCCTGGAAACACCATATATTTT.